What follows are 29 T cell receptor beta chains derived from one specimen sequenced in a study of tissue T cells after allogeneic stem cell transplantation. Clones were sequenced by immunoSEQ multiplex PCR, and TCRdb holds only the in-frame ones, with some missing. The sample shows 8,500 to 10,000 clones, 47% of them seen only once. Time point in this sample: mouse harvest day 7 after allogeneic transplant. Mouse grafts combined 10^7 T-cell-depleted bone marrow cells with 10^6 splenic CD5+ T cells. What was sequenced was gut tissue. These receptors were obtained from a female BALB/c mouse given C57BL/6 T cells with graft-versus-host disease after an allogeneic hematopoietic cell transplant.

About this clone itself: These gene names are mouse names. Coverage ceases 1 residue before the CDR3 finishes, and the germline J gene fills in the end. The chain recombines TRBV4 with TRBJ2-4; 11 nucleotides agree with TRBD2. The CDR3 extends over 14 amino acids. The germline V gene has CDR1 LGHDT and CDR2 YNNKQL (reference sequence). V was pared by 5 bases and J by 3 bases, with 1 base of the junction left unmatched. CDR3 region: CASSRLGGQNTLYF. CDR3 bases read: TGTGCCAGCAGCAGACTGGGGGGGCAAAACACCTTGTAC. Combining the CDR3 with reference TRBV4 and TRBJ2-4 gives the whole variable domain ETAVFQTPNYHVTQVGNEVSFNCKQTLGHDTMYWYKQDSKKLLKIMFSYNNKQLIVNETVPRRFSPQSSDKAHLNLRIKSVEPEDSAVYLCASSRLGGQNTLYFGAGTRLSVL.

This clone was seen more than once but under ten times. The gene names given are mouse names. The read halts 1 residue ahead of the CDR3 end, with the missing end drawn from the germline J gene. The genes are TRBV15 and TRBJ2-2, with 8 bases lining up with TRBD2. V shed 3 bases and J 2 bases; nucleotides not matched to a gene: 2. CDR3 length: 15 amino acids. CDR1 SGHND and CDR2 FRSKSL come from the germline V gene. The CDR3 reads CASSLGGRNTGQLYF. The sequenced CDR3 bases are TGTGCCAGCAGTTTGGGGGGGCGGAACACCGGGCAGCTCTAC.

This clone was seen only a few times. Gene names refer to mouse genes. Read sequence stops 1 residue before the CDR3 end, and the germline J gene provides the missing end. This chain links TRBV26 with TRBJ1-2, with 11 nucleotides matching TRBD1. J was trimmed by 5 bases and V by 6 bases; bases with no gene match: 2. The CDR3 loop spans 13 amino acids. Looked up from germline, CDR1 is KGHPV and CDR2 is FQNQEV (reference sequence). Here the CDR3 reads CASSGQGASDYTF. The CDR3 DNA, read in part, is TGTGCCAGCAGCGGACAGGGGGCGTCCGACTACACC.

This clone is medium-sized within its sample. The gene symbols are mouse symbols. The covered CDR3 bases are TGTGCCAGCAGTCCCCGGGGACAGGGGTACTCCGACTACACC. Protein sequence: CASSPRGQGYSDYT. The complete CDR3 protein is CASSPRGQGYSDYTF. The chain links TRBV26 to TRBJ1-2, with TRBD1 matching over 10 bases. The read ends 1 residue before the CDR3 terminus; that terminus is restored from the germline J gene. The V segment lost 4 bases and the J segment 3 bases; nucleotides outside the gene matches: 5. There are 15 residues in the CDR3. Germline loops: CDR1 KGHPV, CDR2 FQNQEV (reference sequence).

This clone qualifies as medium-sized. The listed genes are named as in mouse. The DNA ends 1 residue before the CDR3 does, and the rest of the CDR3 is filled in from the germline J gene. V is TRBV13-3 and J is TRBJ2-7; TRBD1 agrees at 7 bases. The germline V gene encodes CDR1 NNHDY and CDR2 SYVADS. The trim removed 6 bases at V and 2 bases at J, leaving 5 bases unmatched. There are 13 residues in the CDR3. The DNA read from the CDR3 is TGTGCCAGCAACCGGGACAGAACCTATGAACAGTAC. It codes for CASNRDRTYEQY. The CDR3, in full, reads CASNRDRTYEQYF.

Points on this clone: At one of its ends the junction is not consistent with the germline gene, which may arise from a read error. Mouse names are used for the genes. The missing CDR3 end, 1 residue past where the read stops, is filled in from the germline J gene. The chain carries TRBV20 and TRBJ2-5; TRBD1 matches at 7 bases. Per the germline V gene, CDR1 is GFQATS and CDR2 is STVNSAI. This CDR3 has 13 amino acids. The CDR3 is CGARDSNQDTQYF. Partial CDR3 DNA: TGTGGTGCTCGGGACAGTAACCAAGACACCCAGTAC.

This clone was detected only a few times. Gene and germline names: mouse. The CDR3 is cut off 1 residue early in the read; its end comes from the germline J gene. The chain couples TRBV26 to TRBJ1-3; TRBD1 is a possible D gene (6 bases). V was pared by 8 bases and J by 3 bases, with 11 bases between. CDR3 length equals 13 residues. Germline assignment: CDR1 KGHPV and CDR2 FQNQEV (reference sequence). Incomplete CDR3 DNA: TGTGCCAGCGGTTCAGGGGATGGAAATACGCTCTAT. Its translation: CASGSGDGNTLY. The entire CDR3 protein reads CASGSGDGNTLYF.

Turning to this clone: Gene names and germline refer to mouse. The DNA ends 1 residue before the CDR3 does, and the rest of the CDR3 is filled in from the germline J gene. The identical CDR3 is also encoded by other nucleotide sequences in the sample. J is TRBJ2-3 and V is TRBV26; D is possibly TRBD1 (6 bases). CDR3 size: 14 residues. The germline V and J ends were trimmed by 2 bases and 3 bases, with 9 bases remaining between them. Looked up from germline, CDR1 is KGHPV and CDR2 is FQNQEV (reference sequence). This chain's CDR3 is CASSLGQGAETLYF. The sequenced CDR3 bases are TGTGCCAGCAGTCTGGGGCAGGGGGCAGAAACGCTGTAT.

This clone appeared a single time. The genes are named according to mouse. The DNA ends 1 residue before the CDR3 does, and the rest of the CDR3 is filled in from the germline J gene. The chain combines TRBV26 with TRBJ1-2; a weak D match, TRBD1 (5 bases). The V gene lost 4 bases and the J gene lost 0 bases, with 6 bases spanning the gap. CDR1 is KGHPV, CDR2 FQNQEV, per germline (reference sequence). The length of the CDR3 is 13 residues. Here the CDR3 reads CASSQQANSDYTF. The part of the CDR3 DNA that was read is TGTGCCAGCAGTCAACAGGCAAACTCCGACTACACC.

This clone was seen a handful of times. The gene names here belong to mouse. The read stops 1 residue short of the end of the CDR3; the missing end is completed from the germline J gene. The chain recombines TRBV3 with TRBJ2-7; TRBD2 matches 9 bases. J lost 4 bases, V lost 3 bases, and 4 bases had no gene match. Germline CDR1 SNHLY, CDR2 FYNGKV (reference sequence). The CDR3 is made up of 14 amino acids. The CDR3 loop is CASSFGWGGYEQYF. The CDR3 DNA, read in part, is TGTGCCAGCAGCTTTGGCTGGGGGGGGTATGAACAGTAC.

This clone was observed a few times. Gene names and germline match the mouse. The CDR3 end is not reached by the read, which stops 1 residue before it; the germline J gene fills it in. The V and J genes are TRBV23 and TRBJ1-4; the tabulated D call, TRBD1, remains unverified against the DNA. The CDR3 is 14 amino acids. Germline V gives CDR1 KGHTA, CDR2 FQNQQP. CDR3 sequence: CSSSHSGGSERLFF. Incomplete CDR3 DNA: TGCTCCAGCAGTCACTCAGGGGGCAGCGAAAGATTATTT. Full variable domain (rest looked up from reference TRBV23 and TRBJ1-4): DAAVTQKPRYLIKMKGQEAEMKCIPEKGHTAVFWYQQKQSKELKFLIYFQNQQPLDQIDMVKERFSAVCPSSSLCSLGIRTCEAEDSALYLCSSSHSGGSERLFFGHGTKLSVL.

Turning to this clone: Gene names denote mouse genes. The CDR3 is cut off 1 residue early in the read; its end comes from the germline J gene. V gene TRBV26 combines with J gene TRBJ2-1, with TRBD1 matching 9 bases. The junction had 5 bases not matched to a gene; V was cut back by 2 bases and J by 9 bases. The CDR3 spans 14 residues. The germline V gene encodes CDR1 KGHPV and CDR2 FQNQEV (reference sequence). The CDR3 bases that were read are TGTGCCAGCAGTCTGCGGGACAGGGTGGGTGAGCAGTTC. It yields the protein CASSLRDRVGEQF. The full CDR3 reads CASSLRDRVGEQFF.

On this clone itself: Germline and genes here are mouse. The CDR3 end falls 1 residue outside the read, so it is completed with the germline J gene. The genes are TRBV16 and TRBJ1-4, with 7 bases aligning to TRBD1. V shed 6 bases and J 7 bases; nucleotides not matched to a gene: 5. CDR1 and CDR2 from the germline V gene are SGHSA and FRNQAP. This CDR3 is built from 13 residues. The CDR3 sequence is CASRPDRAERLFF. The covered CDR3 bases are TGTGCAAGCAGACCCGACAGGGCCGAAAGATTATTT.

On this clone: All gene names here are mouse names. Read coverage stops 1 residue before the CDR3 terminus; the germline J gene supplies the remainder. The sample contains more than one DNA sequence encoding this CDR3. J is TRBJ2-5 and V is TRBV16, with D tentatively TRBD1 (6 bases). The CDR3 contains 13 residues. The germline CDR1 and CDR2 sequences are SGHSA and FRNQAP. V lost 3 bases and J lost 3, with 7 bases in between. The CDR3 protein is CASSLGQQDTQYF. The covered CDR3 bases are TGTGCAAGCAGCTTGGGACAACAAGACACCCAGTAC.

This clone was observed a handful of times. Gene names and germline match the mouse. The CDR3 end falls 1 residue outside the read, so it is completed with the germline J gene. The sample holds other DNA sequences that translate to the same CDR3. The chain employs TRBV26 and TRBJ2-7; D is undetermined. Trimming shortened V by 4 bases and J by 4 bases, and 5 bases separated the two germline ends. CDR1 and CDR2 (germline): KGHPV, FQNQEV (reference sequence). The CDR3 loop spans 11 amino acids. The chain's CDR3 is CASSPQYEQYF. The sequenced part of the CDR3 DNA is TGTGCCAGCAGTCCGCAGTATGAACAGTAC. The full variable domain, in which reference TRBV26 and TRBJ2-7 provide the parts outside the CDR3, is NSKVIQTPRYLVKGQGQKAKMRCIPEKGHPVVFWYQQNKNNEFKFLINFQNQEVLQQIDMTEKRFSAECPSNSPCSLEIQSSEAGDSALYLCASSPQYEQYFGPGTRLTVL.

This clone has more than one count but fewer than ten. The gene names here belong to mouse. The read falls 1 residue short of the CDR3 end, and the missing part is taken from the germline J gene. The rearrangement uses TRBV3 and TRBJ2-2; 8 nucleotides line up with TRBD1. This CDR3 has 15 residues. Looked up from germline, CDR1 is SNHLY and CDR2 is FYNGKV (reference sequence). Trimming removed 3 bases from V and 2 bases from J; junction bases left unmatched: 2. The sequenced part of the CDR3 DNA is TGTGCCAGCAGCTTGACAGGGGCTAACACCGGGCAGCTCTAC. Protein: CASSLTGANTGQLY. The entire CDR3 protein reads CASSLTGANTGQLYF.

A note on this clone: Gene names denote mouse genes. The CDR3 end falls 1 residue outside the read, so it is completed with the germline J gene. J is TRBJ2-7 and V is TRBV3; 12 bases agree with TRBD2. The CDR3 extends over 15 amino acids. CDR1 is SNHLY, CDR2 FYNGKV, per germline (reference sequence). V shed 4 bases and J 3 bases; nucleotides not matched to a gene: 4. The covered CDR3 bases are TGTGCCAGCAGCTGGGACTGGGGGGCGATCTATGAACAGTAC. It codes for CASSWDWGAIYEQY. The entire CDR3 protein is CASSWDWGAIYEQYF.

In regard to this clone: Germline and genes: mouse. The read stops 1 residue short of the end of the CDR3; the missing end is completed from the germline J gene. The rearrangement links TRBV16 to TRBJ1-1; D ambiguous. The V gene lost 0 bases and the J gene lost 5 bases, with 7 bases spanning the gap. CDR3 length equals 13 residues. Germline V gene data show CDR1 as SGHSA and CDR2 as FRNQAP. The sequenced part of the CDR3 DNA is TGTGCAAGCAGCTTAGATTCCCATACAGAAGTCTTC. Amino acids: CASSLDSHTEVF. The full CDR3 protein is CASSLDSHTEVFF.

Comments on this clone: All gene names here are mouse names. Sequencing ends 1 residue short of the CDR3 end; the germline J gene provides the rest. The genes are TRBV19 and TRBJ1-1; no clear D gene. The V and J ends lost 2 bases and 0 bases respectively, with 8 bases between them. Germline V lookup: CDR1 FNHDT, CDR2 SITEND (reference sequence). The CDR3 sequence is 14 residues long. The CDR3 protein is CASSIHRSNTEVFF. CDR3 bases read: TGTGCCAGCAGTATTCACAGATCAAACACAGAAGTCTTC.

Concerning this clone: Any gene name here is a mouse gene name. The CDR3 end lies 1 residue beyond the end of the read and is filled in from the germline J gene. The gene calls are TRBV26 and TRBJ2-2, with a tentative D call TRBD2 (6 bases). Germline values: CDR1 KGHPV, CDR2 FQNQEV (reference sequence). V lost 1 base and J 2 bases, leaving 11 bases between the germline ends. This CDR3 is built from 16 residues. CDR3 DNA (partial): TGTGCCAGCAGTCTGTATGGGACTACCAACACCGGGCAGCTCTAC. Translation gives CASSLYGTTNTGQLY. The entire CDR3 protein reads CASSLYGTTNTGQLYF.

In the case of this clone: The gene symbols are mouse symbols. The read gets to within 1 residue of the CDR3 end, and the germline J gene fills in the rest. This chain joins TRBV23 and TRBJ2-3. The CDR3 extends over 14 amino acids. Germline lookup yields CDR1 KGHTA and CDR2 FQNQQP. The part of the CDR3 DNA that was read is TGCTCCAGCAGTCAATCGGGTAGTGCAGAAACGCTGTAT. Translation: CSSSQSGSAETLY. The CDR3 in its entirety is CSSSQSGSAETLYF.

A word on this clone: The gene names given are mouse names. The read gets to within 1 residue of the CDR3 end, and the germline J gene fills in the rest. Other DNA sequences in the same sample also yield this CDR3. The V gene is TRBV26, the J gene TRBJ1-1; tentatively, D is TRBD1 (5 bases). Germline V gene sequence: CDR1 KGHPV, CDR2 FQNQEV (reference sequence). CDR3 length: 13 residues. Trimming removed 6 bases at V and 1 base at J, with 9 bases between. The CDR3 protein is CASSPDRNTEVFF. The covered CDR3 bases are TGTGCCAGCAGCCCCGACAGAAACACAGAAGTCTTC. The full variable domain, completed using reference TRBV26 and TRBJ1-1, is NSKVIQTPRYLVKGQGQKAKMRCIPEKGHPVVFWYQQNKNNEFKFLINFQNQEVLQQIDMTEKRFSAECPSNSPCSLEIQSSEAGDSALYLCASSPDRNTEVFFGKGTRLTVV.

Note on this clone: Mouse names are used for the genes. The read stops 1 residue short of the end of the CDR3; the missing end is completed from the germline J gene. The rearrangement links TRBV3 to TRBJ1-2, with 7 bases matching TRBD1. CDR1 and CDR2 from the germline V gene are SNHLY and FYNGKV (reference sequence). The CDR3 loop spans 13 amino acids. Trimming at V came to 4 bases and at J to 2 bases, leaving 1 base not matched to a gene. The CDR3 reads CASSSTGNSDYTF. The sequenced part of the CDR3 DNA is TGTGCCAGCAGCTCGACAGGGAACTCCGACTACACC.

As concerns this clone: Gene names follow the mouse nomenclature. The read ends 1 residue early relative to the CDR3; the germline J gene fills the gap. V usage is TRBV26 and J usage is TRBJ2-7; perhaps D is TRBD1 or TRBD2 (5 bases each). There are 15 residues in the CDR3. Per germline, CDR1 KGHPV and CDR2 FQNQEV (reference sequence). V lost 3 bases, J lost 6 bases, and 18 bases lay in between. The CDR3 DNA, read in part, is TGTGCCAGCAGTCTCGGGGCAGGGCCCCTTATTGAACAGTAC. Residues: CASSLGAGPLIEQY. The whole CDR3 sequence is CASSLGAGPLIEQYF.

In the case of this clone: The germline and genes are mouse ones. The read ends 1 residue early relative to the CDR3; the germline J gene fills the gap. The V gene is TRBV16, the J gene TRBJ1-1; D remains ambiguous. Trimming pared 3 bases from V and 3 bases from J, leaving 8 bases between. The CDR3 totals 13 residues. CDR1 and CDR2 (germline): SGHSA, FRNQAP. CDR3: CASSLEGDTEVFF. The CDR3 bases that were read are TGTGCAAGCAGCTTGGAGGGAGACACAGAAGTCTTC.

As concerns this clone: All gene names here are mouse names. The CDR3 extends 1 residue past the end of the read, so its final part is completed from the germline J gene. V and J are TRBV16 and TRBJ2-4; 8 bases line up with TRBD2. After removal of 5 bases from V and 2 bases from J, the junction contained 3 bases not matched to a gene. There are 14 residues in the CDR3. CDR1 is SGHSA, CDR2 FRNQAP, per germline. The CDR3: CASSTGGAQNTLYF. The sequenced part of the CDR3 DNA is TGTGCAAGCAGCACGGGGGGGGCTCAAAACACCTTGTAC.

Details on this clone: Gene names denote mouse genes. The CDR3 extends 1 residue past the end of the read, so its final part is completed from the germline J gene. The rearrangement uses TRBV26 and TRBJ2-5; 7 nucleotides line up with TRBD2. Germline V gene lookup returns CDR1 KGHPV and CDR2 FQNQEV (reference sequence). V was pared by 6 bases and J by 2 bases, with 5 bases of the junction left unmatched. The CDR3 has 14 residues. CDR3 DNA, as far as it was read: TGTGCCAGCAGAAACTGGGGAGGCCAAGACACCCAGTAC. Translated, it gives CASRNWGGQDTQY. The full CDR3 is CASRNWGGQDTQYF. Together with reference TRBV26 and TRBJ2-5, the CDR3 gives the full variable domain: NSKVIQTPRYLVKGQGQKAKMRCIPEKGHPVVFWYQQNKNNEFKFLINFQNQEVLQQIDMTEKRFSAECPSNSPCSLEIQSSEAGDSALYLCASRNWGGQDTQYFGPGTRLLVL.

This clone was detected a few times. Gene labels here are mouse ones. The missing CDR3 end, 1 residue past where the read stops, is filled in from the germline J gene. The chain recombines TRBV26 with TRBJ1-1, with no clear D. Trimming pared 1 base from V and 1 base from J, leaving 1 base between. CDR3 length equals 12 residues. Looked up from germline, CDR1 is KGHPV and CDR2 is FQNQEV (reference sequence). The CDR3 sequence is CASSLWNTEVFF. The CDR3 DNA, read in part, is TGTGCCAGCAGTCTGTGGAACACAGAAGTCTTC.

By sample fraction, this clone is medium-sized. Genes and germline come from the mouse. The read ends 1 residue shy of where the CDR3 ends; the end is completed using the germline J gene. The chain recombines TRBV16 with TRBJ2-7; D gene ambiguous. V lost 5 bases to trimming and J lost 3 bases, with 11 bases between them. Germline V gene lookup returns CDR1 SGHSA and CDR2 FRNQAP. This CDR3 has 13 amino acids. CDR3 bases read: TGTGCAAGCAGCCCCACACGCCTCTATGAACAGTAC. Translated: CASSPTRLYEQY. The whole CDR3 protein is CASSPTRLYEQYF. The entire variable domain, with the rest obtained from reference TRBV16 and TRBJ2-7, is as follows: NAGVIQTPRHKVTGKGQEATLWCEPISGHSAVFWYRQTIVQGLEFLTYFRNQAPIDDSGMPKERFSAQMPNQSHSTLKIQSTQPQDSAVYLCASSPTRLYEQYFGPGTRLTVL.